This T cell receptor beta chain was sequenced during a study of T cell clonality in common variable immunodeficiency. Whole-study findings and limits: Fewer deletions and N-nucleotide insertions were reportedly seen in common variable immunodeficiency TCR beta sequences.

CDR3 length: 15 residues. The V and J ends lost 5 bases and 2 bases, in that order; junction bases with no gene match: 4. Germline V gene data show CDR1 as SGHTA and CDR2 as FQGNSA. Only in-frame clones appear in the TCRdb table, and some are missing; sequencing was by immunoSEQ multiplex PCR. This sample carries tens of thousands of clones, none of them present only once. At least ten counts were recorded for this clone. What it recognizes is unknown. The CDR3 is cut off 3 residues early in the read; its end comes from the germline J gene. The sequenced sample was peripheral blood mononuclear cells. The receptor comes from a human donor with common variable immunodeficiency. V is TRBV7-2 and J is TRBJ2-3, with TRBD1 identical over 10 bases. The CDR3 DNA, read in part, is TGTGCCAGCAGCCCGACAGGGGGCTTCACAGATACG. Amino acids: CASSPTGGFTDT. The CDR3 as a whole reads CASSPTGGFTDTQYF. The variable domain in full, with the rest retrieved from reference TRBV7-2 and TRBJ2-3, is GAGVSQSPSNKVTEKGKDVELRCDPISGHTALYWYRQSLGQGLEFLIYFQGNSAPDKSGLPSDRFSAERTGGSVSTLTIQRTQQEDSAVYLCASSPTGGFTDTQYFGPGTRLTVL.